Each of the 30 T cell receptor beta chains below was sequenced from the same sample in a study of blood T cells in healthy people across ages. With a J-beta primer mix and a sample-barcoded 5' primer, a second PCR ran about 7 to 12 cycles. Using its own MiXCR run on the 5' RACE reads, TCRdb lists one record per CDR3 protein. The profile covers about 1,400,000 distinct CDR3 sequences, with around 59% appearing a single time and under 8.5% taken by the ten largest. The sequencing sample was made of blood. The receptors stem from a man aged 18 to 30 in good health.

The table lists this clonotype with a count of one. The V call is TRBV7-9, the J call TRBJ1-4, with a weak D call TRBD1 (5 bases). CDR1 SEHNR and CDR2 FQNEAQ come from the germline V gene (reference sequence). The V gene lost 4 bases and the J gene lost 1 base, with 13 bases spanning the gap. The length of the CDR3 is 16 residues. This CDR3 reads CASSSPTRGTNEKLFF. CDR3 nucleotide sequence: TGTGCCAGCAGCTCCCCGACTAGGGGAACTAATGAAAAACTGTTTTTT.

The chain couples TRBV3-1 to TRBJ2-1; D not certain. V shed 4 bases and J shed 6 bases, with 10 bases lying between them. From germline, CDR1 is LGHDT and CDR2 YNNKEL (reference sequence). The CDR3 consists of 13 residues. CDR3 sequence reads: CASSLLNSNEQFF. In nucleotides, the CDR3 is TGTGCCAGCAGCCTCCTTAATAGCAATGAGCAGTTCTTC.

This sequence joins TRBV7-2 and TRBJ2-3, with D possibly TRBD2 on 7 matching bases. Germline CDR1 SGHTA, CDR2 FQGNSA. Trimming shortened V by 1 base and J by 2 bases, and 16 bases separated the two germline ends. The CDR3 runs to 17 residues. The DNA of the CDR3 is TGTGCCAGCAGCTTAGGGGTTGGGGGGGGCCCCACAGATACGCAGTATTTT. Translated: CASSLGVGGGPTDTQYF.

The chain combines TRBV24-1 with TRBJ2-7; D gene uncertain. Per germline, CDR1 KGHDR and CDR2 SFDVKD. The V end was cut by 7 bases, the J end by 0 bases, with 3 bases between. CDR3 length equals 11 residues. CDR3 in DNA: TGTGCCACCAGACACTCCTACGAGCAGTACTTC. Protein product: CATRHSYEQYF.

The chain has TRBV4-3 and TRBJ2-3; 11 nucleotides line up with TRBD1. Germline V gene sequence: CDR1 LGHNA, CDR2 YSLEER. This CDR3 spans 17 amino acids. Trimming cost V 3 bases and J 3 bases; bases outside gene matches: 8. As DNA, the CDR3 is TGCGCCAGCAGCCAGTTTGTCGGACAGGGGGCAACAGATACGCAGTATTTT. Protein product: CASSQFVGQGATDTQYF.

This clonotype was detected only once. The chain is built from TRBV11-3 and TRBJ2-5; D might be TRBD2 (6 bases). The V and J ends lost 2 bases and 4 bases respectively, with 14 bases between them. CDR1 and CDR2 (germline): SGHNT, YENEEA. CDR3 size: 15 residues. In DNA, the CDR3 is TGTGCCAGCAGCTTACTCGCGGGGAGTGGAGAGACCCAGTACTTC. Encoded protein: CASSLLAGSGETQYF.

The chain carries TRBV10-3 and TRBJ1-5; D unresolved. Germline V gives CDR1 ENHRY, CDR2 SYGVKD. This CDR3 is built from 13 residues. V was shortened by 4 bases and J by 4 bases, with 8 bases between the two germline ends. CDR3 coding DNA: TGTGCCATCAGTGGGGAGGGAAATCAGCCCCAGCATTTT. Amino acid sequence: CAISGEGNQPQHF.

This clonotype was observed a few times. The CDR3: CASREGTTGNIQYF. The CDR3 nucleotides are TGTGCCAGCAGAGAAGGGACTACCGGGAACATTCAGTACTTC. The chain combines TRBV6-5 with TRBJ2-4, with 7 bases lining up with TRBD2. This CDR3 comprises 14 residues. The V and J ends lost 6 bases and 7 bases, in that order; junction bases with no gene match: 9. Germline CDR1 is MNHEY and CDR2 is SVGAGI.

The sample holds one count of this clonotype. The gene calls are TRBV5-5 and TRBJ1-5; D is unclear. The CDR3 has 15 amino acids. The V and J ends lost 2 bases and 2 bases respectively, with 11 bases between them. Germline V gives CDR1 SGHKS, CDR2 YYEKEE (reference sequence). This chain's CDR3 is CASSLGPWGNQPQHF. CDR3 in DNA: TGTGCCAGCAGCTTAGGGCCCTGGGGCAATCAGCCCCAGCATTTT.

The gene calls are TRBV10-3 and TRBJ2-5; D gene unclear. Trimming pared 0 bases from V and 3 bases from J, leaving 11 bases between. This CDR3 comprises 15 residues. Germline CDR1 and CDR2: ENHRY and SYGVKD. CDR3 amino acids: CAISESVLRKETQYF. Written as DNA, the CDR3 is TGTGCCATCAGTGAGTCGGTATTACGAAAAGAGACCCAGTACTTC.

Of note for this clonotype: The junction departs from the called germline gene at one end, perhaps through a read error. The V and J genes are TRBV4-2 and TRBJ2-7; D perhaps matches TRBD2 (6 bases). This CDR3 region has 15 residues. Looked up from germline, CDR1 is LGHNA and CDR2 is YNFKEQ. This chain's CDR3 is CAGSPRRGNSYEQYF. In DNA form, the CDR3 reads TGTGCCGGCAGCCCCCGCCGCGGGAACTCCTACGAGCAGTACTTC.

This clonotype was seen just once. CDR3 bases: TGCAGCAGCGCCAGGGGGCGCGCGGATTCACCCCTCCACTTT. Translation: CSSARGRADSPLHF. The gene calls are TRBV29-1 and TRBJ1-6; 8 bases align to TRBD1. From germline, CDR1 is SQVTM and CDR2 ANQGSEA. There are 14 residues in the CDR3. Germline trimming cut 8 bases from V and 8 bases from J; bases unmatched to any gene: 11.

This chain links TRBV27 with TRBJ1-5, with TRBD1 matching 8 bases. The CDR3 contains 14 residues. With 5 bases clipped from V and 7 bases from J, the junction kept 7 bases outside the gene matches. Per germline, CDR1 MNHEY and CDR2 SMNVEV (reference sequence). This CDR3 is CASSRETGVQPQHF. In DNA form, the CDR3 reads TGTGCCAGCAGTCGCGAGACAGGGGTGCAGCCCCAGCATTTT.

The chain recombines TRBV29-1 with TRBJ1-2, with 9 bases aligning to TRBD1. Germline assignment: CDR1 SQVTM and CDR2 ANQGSEA. J gave up 5 bases and V 5 bases, and 6 bases lay outside the gene matches. This CDR3 is built from 13 residues. The DNA of the CDR3 is TGCAGCGTTCCGGGACAGGGATCATATGGCTACACCTTC. Its protein is CSVPGQGSYGYTF.

Turning to this clonotype: An end of the junction differs from the germline gene, which may be a read error. This chain connects TRBV20-1 to TRBJ1-5; 7 bases are a match to TRBD1. This CDR3 comprises 14 residues. CDR1 is DFQATT, CDR2 SNEGSKA, per germline (reference sequence). CDR3 bases: TGTAGTGCTAGTGGGCAGGGGGGTAATCAGCCCCAGCATTTT. It yields the protein CSASGQGGNQPQHF.

The rearrangement joins TRBV27 to TRBJ2-6, with D unresolved. CDR1 MNHEY and CDR2 SMNVEV come from the germline V gene (reference sequence). The CDR3 length is 13 residues. V gave up 8 bases and J gave up 0 bases, with 5 bases separating them. This CDR3 reads CASGYSGANVLTF. DNA for the CDR3: TGTGCCAGCGGATACTCTGGGGCCAACGTCCTGACTTTC.

V and J are TRBV20-1 and TRBJ2-1; no clear D gene. Trimming removed 3 bases from V and 12 bases from J, with 18 bases in between. CDR3 length equals 13 residues. The germline gives CDR1 DFQATT, CDR2 SNEGSKA (reference sequence). CDR3 amino acids: CSARLVHPVGQFF. The CDR3 DNA sequence: TGCAGTGCTAGGTTGGTCCACCCCGTGGGGCAGTTCTTC.

The table lists this clonotype with a few counts. The CDR3 here is CSARGGNSPLHF. The CDR3 region has the DNA TGCAGTGCTAGAGGTGGGAATTCACCCCTCCACTTT. V gene TRBV20-1 combines with J gene TRBJ1-6; D remains ambiguous. V was trimmed by 1 base and J by 7 bases, leaving 5 bases between them. Germline CDR1 reads DFQATT; CDR2 reads SNEGSKA (reference sequence). This CDR3 region has 12 residues.

J is TRBJ1-6 and V is TRBV20-1, with D unclear. Trimming stripped 6 bases from V and 12 bases from J, with 15 bases between. Looked up from germline, CDR1 is DFQATT and CDR2 is SNEGSKA (reference sequence). The CDR3 contains 12 residues. For the CDR3, the DNA is TGCAGTGCCCGACGAGCTGGCCAACCCCTCCACTTT. Encoded protein: CSARRAGQPLHF.

This chain links TRBV6-2 or TRBV6-3 with TRBJ1-2, with a possible D match to TRBD1 (6 bases). The length of the CDR3 is 14 residues. Germline V lookup: CDR1 MNHEY, CDR2 SVGEGT. Trimming pared 0 bases from V and 8 bases from J, leaving 13 bases between. DNA of the CDR3: TGTGCCAGCAGTTACTCGTGGGGGCCCTACGGCTACACCTTC. Translation: CASSYSWGPYGYTF.

This clonotype was found a few times. The chain employs TRBV4-3 and TRBJ2-1; unclear D gene. The CDR3 is 15 amino acids. Looked up from germline, CDR1 is LGHNA and CDR2 is YSLEER. V was pared by 0 bases and J by 3 bases, with 9 bases between. DNA of the CDR3: TGCGCCAGCAGCCAAGACCTTCCGGACTACAATGAGCAGTTCTTC. Protein: CASSQDLPDYNEQFF.

The chain couples TRBV6-2 or TRBV6-3 to TRBJ1-2, with a tentative D call TRBD1 (6 bases). Trimming cost V 6 bases and J 8 bases, with 19 bases left between them. The CDR3 sequence is 14 residues long. From germline, CDR1 is MNHEY and CDR2 SVGEGT. The CDR3 sequence is CASSHRDPSRGYTF. In nucleotides, the CDR3 is TGTGCCAGCAGCCACAGGGATCCCTCGCGGGGCTACACCTTC.

This clonotype was observed at least ten times. V gene TRBV10-2 combines with J gene TRBJ1-2, with 11 bases matching TRBD1. The CDR3 is 16 amino acids. CDR1 and CDR2 from the germline V gene are WSHSY and SAAADI. V was clipped by 3 bases and J by 5 bases; unmatched bases: 8. In nucleotides, the CDR3 is TGCGCCAGCAGTGATCAGTGGACAGGGGGCCTTTATGGCTACACCTTC. Translation: CASSDQWTGGLYGYTF.

The CDR3 is CASSLVRGSDTEAFF. CDR3 nucleotide sequence: TGTGCCAGCAGCTTAGTGAGGGGGAGTGACACTGAAGCTTTCTTT. V is TRBV11-2 and J is TRBJ1-1; possible D gene TRBD1, 6 bases. Germline CDR1 is SGHAT and CDR2 is FQNNGV. CDR3 length equals 15 residues. Trimming cost V 1 base and J 3 bases, with 12 bases left between them. Using reference TRBV11-2 and TRBJ1-1 for the parts outside the CDR3, the full variable domain is EAGVAQSPRYKIIEKRQSVAFWCNPISGHATLYWYQQILGQGPKLLIQFQNNGVVDDSQLPKDRFSAERLKGVDSTLKIQPAKLEDSAVYLCASSLVRGSDTEAFFGQGTRLTVV.

The sample holds a few counts of this clonotype. The rearrangement joins TRBV7-8 to TRBJ2-5; maybe TRBD2 (6 bases). The DNA end favors TRBJ2-7, so the J call may be wrong. Germline CDR1 SGHVS, CDR2 FQNEAQ. This CDR3 spans 12 amino acids. The CDR3 sequence is CASTPGGAEQYF. For the CDR3, the DNA is TGTGCCAGCACCCCCGGAGGGGCCGAGCAGTACTTC.

This clonotype occurred many times. The rearrangement joins TRBV29-1 to TRBJ2-1; TRBD2 matches at 10 bases. CDR1 is SQVTM, CDR2 ANQGSEA, per germline. V lost 8 bases and J lost 4; bases outside the gene matches: 8. The CDR3 runs to 14 residues. The CDR3 nucleotides are TGCAGCCACTCTGGACTAGCGGAATACAATGAGCAGTTCTTC. It encodes CSHSGLAEYNEQFF.

This clonotype was counted once. The V call is TRBV4-3, the J call TRBJ2-1; 9 nucleotides match TRBD1. Trimming took 7 bases from V and 2 from J; bases not matched to a gene: 6. CDR3 length equals 15 residues. The germline V gene has CDR1 LGHNA and CDR2 YSLEER. DNA of the CDR3: TGCGCCAGCACCACACGGACAGGGGCCTACAATGAGCAGTTCTTC. This translates into CASTTRTGAYNEQFF.

This chain links TRBV28 with TRBJ2-1, with 9 bases lining up with TRBD2. Germline V gives CDR1 MDHEN, CDR2 SYDVKM. V lost 4 bases, J lost 2 bases, and 6 bases stayed unmatched. The CDR3 extends over 16 amino acids. For the CDR3, the DNA is TGTGCCAGCAGTTACCTGCGGGGGGGGCCCTACAATGAGCAGTTCTTC. This translates into CASSYLRGGPYNEQFF.

The rearrangement joins TRBV25-1 to TRBJ2-4, with D perhaps matching TRBD1 (6 bases). The CDR3 is 16 amino acids. Germline CDR1 reads MGHDK; CDR2 reads SYGVNS. Trimming removed 2 bases from V and 8 bases from J, with 19 bases in between. The CDR3, as DNA: TGTGCCAGCAGTGAAGGGGTCAGGGGTTTTAGGGACATTCAGTACTTC. Translated: CASSEGVRGFRDIQYF.

This rearrangement joins TRBV20-1 to TRBJ2-4, with a weak D call TRBD2 (7 bases). There are 16 residues in the CDR3. Trimming took 5 bases from V and 7 from J, leaving 24 bases between them. CDR1 is DFQATT and CDR2 is SNEGSKA in the germline V gene (reference sequence). The CDR3: CSAYRGGANNTNIQYF. CDR3 nucleotides: TGCAGTGCTTACAGAGGGGGGGCGAATAATACCAACATTCAGTACTTC.